The rows below give T cell receptor beta chains drawn from one sample of a study of blood T cell repertoires in COVID-19. Method: immunoSEQ multiplex PCR; TCRdb's copy keeps in-frame clones and lacks some. Here the sample spans around 100,000 clones, over 75% being singletons. Sequencing was done on a sample of peripheral blood. The receptors shown here come from a woman aged 60 to 75 with acute or convalescent COVID-19. The CDR3 runs from the conserved cysteine through the conserved F or W. The D gene is left open where the match is weak. Clone size is not always given. Where it is, it says once, few, many or a class for expanded clones.

D	J	V	size	CDR3	DNA
.	TRBJ1-1	TRBV6-5	few	CASGARRDGEAFF	TGTGCCAGCGGGGCCCGACGAGACGGTGAAGCTTTCTTT
.	TRBJ2-1	TRBV28	once	CASTTLGQGWGEQFF	TGTGCCAGCACCACACTCGGGCAGGGATGGGGTGAGCAGTTCTTC
TRBD2	TRBJ2-7	TRBV5-4	.	CASSLGSLAGGGEQYF	TGTGCCAGCAGCTTGGGGTCCCTAGCGGGCGGCGGGGAGCAGTACTTC
TRBD1	TRBJ2-7	TRBV27	once	CATTRYGTGAYEQYF	TGTGCCACTACCCGATACGGGACAGGGGCCTACGAGCAGTACTTC
TRBD2	TRBJ2-2	TRBV19	few	CASSIGEGTGELFF	TGTGCCAGTAGTATTGGGGAGGGGACCGGGGAGCTGTTTTTT
TRBD2	TRBJ2-5	TRBV18	few	CASSPLAGDPETQYF	TGTGCCAGCTCGCCACTAGCGGGAGACCCAGAGACCCAGTACTTC
.	TRBJ1-1	TRBV10-3	few	CAIRGGETEAFF	TGTGCCATCAGGGGGGGGGAGACTGAAGCTTTCTTT
.	TRBJ1-1	TRBV10-1	few	CASSEPGTEAFF	TGCGCCAGCAGTGAACCGGGCACTGAAGCTTTCTTT
TRBD1	TRBJ1-2	TRBV28	.	CASSSGQGPYGYTF	TGTGCCAGCAGCTCAGGACAGGGACCCTATGGCTACACCTTC
TRBD1	TRBJ1-5	TRBV28	.	CASSSATGYQPQHF	TGTGCCAGCAGTTCCGCGACAGGGTATCAGCCCCAGCATTTT
.	TRBJ2-3	TRBV7-3	.	CASSPSAGGTDTQYF	TGTGCCAGCAGCCCGTCCGCCGGGGGTACCGATACGCAGTATTTT
.	TRBJ2-7	TRBV4-1	.	CASSQDGFRIYEQYF	TGCGCCAGCAGCCAAGATGGCTTCCGCATCTACGAGCAGTACTTC
.	TRBJ2-1	TRBV5-1	.	CASSRSRDYNEQFF	TGCGCCAGCAGCCGGAGCCGAGACTACAATGAGCAGTTCTTC
.	TRBJ1-1	TRBV6-2/TRBV6-3	.	CASSYSPRAEAFF	TGTGCCAGCAGTTACTCCCCCCGGGCTGAAGCTTTCTTT
.	TRBJ2-2	TRBV5-4	.	CASSLKGIANTGELFF	TGTGCCAGCAGCCTCAAGGGGATTGCGAACACCGGGGAGCTGTTTTTT
.	TRBJ1-2	TRBV29-1	.	CSVLARETSGYTF	TGCAGCGTACTAGCTCGGGAGACTAGTGGCTACACCTTC
.	TRBJ1-2	TRBV19	few	CASSTTGFYNYGYTF	TGTGCCAGTAGTACCACAGGGTTTTATAACTATGGCTACACCTTC
TRBD1	TRBJ2-6	TRBV28	.	CASIGQGGSGANVLTF	TGTGCCAGCATCGGACAGGGAGGAAGTGGGGCCAACGTCCTGACTTTC
TRBD1	TRBJ2-3	TRBV10-3	.	CAGRQGLQTDTQYF	TGTGCAGGGCGACAGGGATTACAGACAGATACGCAGTATTTT
.	TRBJ2-2	TRBV4-1	.	CASRVTSSSPGELFF	TGCGCCAGCAGAGTGACTAGTTCGAGCCCCGGGGAGCTGTTTTTT
TRBD1	TRBJ1-5	TRBV28	few	CASSSGQGSQPQHF	TGTGCCAGCAGTTCTGGACAGGGAAGCCAGCCCCAGCATTTT
TRBD1	TRBJ2-2	TRBV5-1	.	CASSPGQAGAGELFF	TGCGCCAGCAGCCCCGGACAGGCTGGGGCCGGGGAGCTGTTTTTT
.	TRBJ2-5	TRBV7-2	.	CASSPEGGSETQYF	TGTGCCAGCAGCCCAGAGGGTGGAAGTGAGACCCAGTACTTC
TRBD1	TRBJ2-2	TRBV18	.	CASSPNYRGQNTGELFF	TGTGCCAGCTCACCAAACTACAGGGGGCAGAACACCGGGGAGCTGTTTTTT
.	TRBJ1-5	TRBV19	.	CASSMVGHSNQPQHF	TGTGCCAGTAGTATGGTGGGACACAGCAATCAGCCCCAGCATTTT
TRBD1	TRBJ2-1	TRBV16	.	CASSSRRDRGLNEQFF	TGTGCCAGCAGCTCCCGCCGGGACAGGGGGCTGAATGAGCAGTTCTTC
TRBD1	TRBJ2-2	TRBV28	few	CASRRQGGYTGELFF	TGTGCCAGCAGGCGACAGGGCGGGTACACCGGGGAGCTGTTTTTT
.	TRBJ1-5	TRBV19	.	CASSMLRNQPQHF	TGTGCCAGTAGTATGTTGAGAAATCAGCCCCAGCATTTT
TRBD1	TRBJ2-1	TRBV10-3	.	CAISLGQGNEQFF	TGTGCCATCAGCTTGGGACAGGGGAATGAGCAGTTCTTC
.	TRBJ2-7	TRBV29-1	.	CSVVDGNHEQYF	TGCAGCGTTGTAGACGGGAACCACGAGCAGTACTTC
TRBD2	TRBJ2-1	TRBV7-8	.	CASSLSWTSGSREQFF	TGTGCCAGCAGCCTTTCCTGGACTAGCGGGAGTCGTGAGCAGTTCTTC
.	TRBJ1-4	TRBV27	.	CASSVGLGTNEKLFF	TGTGCCAGCAGCGTCGGACTAGGGACTAATGAAAAACTGTTTTTT
TRBD1	TRBJ1-1	TRBV19	.	CASSANRGSLNTEAFF	TGTGCCAGTAGTGCCAACAGGGGCTCCCTGAACACTGAAGCTTTCTTT
TRBD2	TRBJ2-1	TRBV6-6	.	CASLPGLAGAGQFF	TGTGCCAGCCTTCCGGGACTAGCGGGCGCTGGTCAGTTCTTC
.	TRBJ1-1	TRBV11-2	.	CASSLAPVNTEAFF	TGTGCCAGCAGCTTAGCTCCGGTCAACACTGAAGCTTTCTTT
TRBD2	TRBJ2-1	TRBV6-6	.	CASSPRGGLAGGVLAYNEQFF	TGTGCCAGCAGTCCCCGCGGGGGACTAGCGGGAGGCGTTTTGGCCTACAATGAGCAGTTCTTC
.	TRBJ2-1	TRBV28	.	CASSLNVRSYNEQFF	TGTGCCAGCAGTTTAAACGTCCGGAGCTACAATGAGCAGTTCTTC
TRBD1	TRBJ2-3	TRBV19	.	CASSIRQGAGDTQYF	TGTGCCAGTAGTATCCGTCAGGGGGCTGGAGATACGCAGTATTTT
.	TRBJ1-2	TRBV6-5	few	CASWRTDNYGYTF	TGTGCCAGCTGGAGGACGGATAACTATGGCTACACCTTC
.	TRBJ1-1	TRBV11-1	.	CASSQLLGTEAFF	TGTGCCAGCAGCCAACTCCTTGGCACTGAAGCTTTCTTT
.	TRBJ1-4	TRBV28	few	CASSRSQYEKLFF	TGTGCCAGCAGTCGGAGTCAGTACGAAAAACTGTTTTTT
TRBD1	TRBJ1-5	TRBV27	few	CASAPGTANQPQHF	TGTGCCAGCGCCCCCGGGACAGCAAATCAGCCCCAGCATTTT
TRBD1	TRBJ1-2	TRBV7-8	once	CASSLAGTGGYTF	TGTGCCAGCAGCTTAGCCGGGACAGGGGGCTACACCTTC
TRBD1	TRBJ1-5	TRBV19	.	CASSPLGTERQPQHF	TGTGCCAGTAGTCCCCTGGGGACAGAGCGTCAGCCCCAGCATTTT
.	TRBJ2-3	TRBV7-8	.	CASSLGGADTQYF	TGTGCCAGCAGCTTAGGGGGAGCTGATACGCAGTATTTT
.	TRBJ1-2	TRBV29-1	.	CSVQDVARPLYGYTF	TGCAGCGTTCAGGATGTGGCTCGCCCCCTCTATGGCTACACCTTC
TRBD2	TRBJ2-2	TRBV7-3	once	CASSPSGANTGELFF	TGTGCCAGCAGCCCTAGCGGGGCGAACACCGGGGAGCTGTTTTTT
TRBD1	TRBJ1-1	TRBV5-1	.	CASSSQGANTEAFF	TGCGCCAGCAGCTCACAGGGGGCTAACACTGAAGCTTTCTTT
.	TRBJ1-5	TRBV6-6	.	CASRTGTRQPQHF	TGTGCCAGCAGAACCGGGACACGGCAGCCCCAGCATTTT
TRBD1	TRBJ2-2	TRBV19	once	CASRDRGNGELFF	TGTGCCAGTCGGGACAGGGGGAACGGGGAGCTGTTTTTT
.	TRBJ1-6	TRBV29-1	.	CSVEGQGWSPLHF	TGCAGCGTTGAAGGGCAGGGATGGTCACCCCTCCACTTT
.	TRBJ2-6	TRBV6-6	.	CASSLESSGANVLTF	TGTGCCAGCAGTTTGGAGAGCTCTGGGGCCAACGTCCTGACTTTC
TRBD1	TRBJ1-3	TRBV7-9	.	CASSLRQGIAGNTIYF	TGTGCCAGCAGCCTACGACAGGGAATCGCTGGAAACACCATATATTTT
.	TRBJ1-3	TRBV4-1	.	CASSQDRVLGNTIYF	TGCGCCAGCAGCCAAGACAGGGTGTTAGGAAACACCATATATTTT
.	TRBJ1-4	TRBV25-1	.	CASSRTNEKLFF	TGTGCCAGCAGTCGTACTAATGAAAAACTGTTTTTT